This T cell receptor (beta chain) is drawn from a study of CD8 T cell repertoires and HIV-1 epitope variants. As regards this clone: Its target is unknown.

Using immunoSEQ multiplex PCR, the repertoire was profiled, and TCRdb retains in-frame clones only, with some absent. The sample has roughly 2,000 clones, approximately 76% seen once. CDR1 MDHEN and CDR2 SYDVKM come from the germline V gene. CDR3 length: 15 amino acids. Germline trimming cut 3 bases from V and 6 bases from J; bases unmatched to any gene: 4. The sample consisted of cultured CD8+ T cells derived from PBMCs. This sequence was found in a male donor with HIV. The chain carries TRBV28 and TRBJ1-5; TRBD1 aligns across 11 bases. CDR3 sequence (DNA): TGTGCCAGCAGTTTGGGACAGGGGGGGACTCAGCCCCAGCATTTT. This translates into CASSLGQGGTQPQHF.